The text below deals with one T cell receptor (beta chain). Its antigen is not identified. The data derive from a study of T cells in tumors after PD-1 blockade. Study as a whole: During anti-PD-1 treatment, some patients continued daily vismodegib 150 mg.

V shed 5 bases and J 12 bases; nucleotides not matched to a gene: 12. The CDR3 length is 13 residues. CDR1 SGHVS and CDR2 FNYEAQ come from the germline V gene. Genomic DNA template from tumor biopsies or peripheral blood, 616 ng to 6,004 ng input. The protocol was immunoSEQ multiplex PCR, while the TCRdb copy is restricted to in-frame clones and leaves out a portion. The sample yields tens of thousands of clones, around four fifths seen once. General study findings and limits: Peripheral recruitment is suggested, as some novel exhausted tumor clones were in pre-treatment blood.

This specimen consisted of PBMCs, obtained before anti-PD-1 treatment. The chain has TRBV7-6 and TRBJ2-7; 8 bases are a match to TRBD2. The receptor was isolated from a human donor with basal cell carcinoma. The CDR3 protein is CASSLPRGGKAYF. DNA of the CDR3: TGTGCCAGCAGCCTCCCACGGGGGGGGAAGGCGTACTTC.